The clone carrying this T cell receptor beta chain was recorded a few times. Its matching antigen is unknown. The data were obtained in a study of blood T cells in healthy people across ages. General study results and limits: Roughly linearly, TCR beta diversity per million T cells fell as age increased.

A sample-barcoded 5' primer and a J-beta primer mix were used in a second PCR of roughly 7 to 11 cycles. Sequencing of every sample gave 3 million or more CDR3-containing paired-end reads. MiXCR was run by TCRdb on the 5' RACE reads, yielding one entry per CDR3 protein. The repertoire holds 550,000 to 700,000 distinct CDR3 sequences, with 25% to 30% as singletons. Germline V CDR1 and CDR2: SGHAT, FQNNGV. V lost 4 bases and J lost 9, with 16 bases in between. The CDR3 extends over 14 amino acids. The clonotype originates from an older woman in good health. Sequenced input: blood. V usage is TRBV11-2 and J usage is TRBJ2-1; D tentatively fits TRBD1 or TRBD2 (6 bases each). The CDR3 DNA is TGTGCCAGCAGCTCAGAGGGGGGTCGCGGTGAGCAGTTCTTC. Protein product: CASSSEGGRGEQFF. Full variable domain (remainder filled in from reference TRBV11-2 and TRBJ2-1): EAGVAQSPRYKIIEKRQSVAFWCNPISGHATLYWYQQILGQGPKLLIQFQNNGVVDDSQLPKDRFSAERLKGVDSTLKIQPAKLEDSAVYLCASSSEGGRGEQFFGPGTRLTVL.